This paragraph reports one T cell receptor beta chain. V gave up 8 bases and J gave up 4 bases; unmatched junction bases: 10. This CDR3 contains 18 residues. In germline, CDR1 is MNHNY, CDR2 SVGAGI (reference sequence). The data derive from a study of blood T cell repertoires in COVID-19. The overall study: Both acute and convalescent COVID-19 samples were obtained from the United States, Italy and Spain. Sources were T cells, B-cell-depleted T cells, or PBMCs; the material itself was cDNA or gDNA.

As handled by the study authors: Amplified reference gene primers provided the basis for estimating nucleated cell counts. Generated by immunoSEQ multiplex PCR, the TCRdb table keeps only in-frame clones and is missing some. The D gene and trimming were derived from the DNA, and the V and J assignments and clone size from that table. This sample has tens of thousands of clones, with roughly four fifths found just once. V is TRBV6-6 and J is TRBJ2-2, with 16 bases fitting TRBD2. The TCR comes from a human donor in a cohort sampled during active COVID-19. The specimen sequenced was peripheral blood. The CDR3 reads CASRPGLAGGTVTGELFF. Written as DNA, the CDR3 is TGTGCCAGCCGTCCGGGACTAGCGGGGGGGACGGTCACCGGGGAGCTGTTTTTT.